Following are 31 T cell receptor beta chains from one sample sequenced in a study of shared clonotypes between healthy human individuals. Naive CD8 cells were CD45RO-negative, positively selected for CCR7, excluding terminally differentiated effector memory CD45RA+ cells. Libraries were prepared by immunoSEQ multiplex PCR; TCRdb keeps only in-frame clonotypes and omits some of them. The sample shows over 2,000,000 clones, just under 95% of them seen only once. The sample consisted of naive CD8+ T cells from PBMCs. Every receptor here comes from a man aged 18-30 years in good health. Some clones in this sample may be carry-over from other donors' samples.

This chain links TRBV19 with TRBJ2-1; D gene unclear. Trimming removed 10 bases at V and 1 base at J, with 11 bases between. Looked up from germline, CDR1 is LNHDA and CDR2 is SQIVND (reference sequence). This CDR3 has 13 residues. The CDR3 DNA follows: TGTGCCACCACGGTTTCGTCCTACAATGAGCAGTTCTTC. Its protein product is CATTVSSYNEQFF.

This clone was recorded only once. This rearrangement joins TRBV28 to TRBJ1-5; 9 bases align to TRBD1. This CDR3 comprises 14 residues. Germline values: CDR1 MDHEN, CDR2 SYDVKM. V was pared by 3 bases and J by 6 bases, with 3 bases of the junction left unmatched. DNA for the CDR3: TGTGCCAGCAGTTTGGACAGGGGTAGTCAGCCCCAGCATTTT. Protein product: CASSLDRGSQPQHF.

The chain recombines TRBV9 with TRBJ2-6; a possible D gene is TRBD1 (5 bases). Germline V gene sequence: CDR1 SGDLS, CDR2 YYNGEE. Trimming shortened V by 6 bases and J by 0 bases, and 13 bases separated the two germline ends. This CDR3 comprises 16 residues. CDR3 bases: TGTGCCAGCAATTACAGGTCGGACTCTGGGGCCAACGTCCTGACTTTC. This gives the protein CASNYRSDSGANVLTF.

The V gene is TRBV28, the J gene TRBJ1-3, with a possible D match to TRBD1 (5 bases). Germline CDR1 reads MDHEN; CDR2 reads SYDVKM. The V end was cut by 6 bases, the J end by 0 bases, with 21 bases between. The CDR3 spans 18 residues. Here the CDR3 DNA reads TGTGCCAGCAGCCGCCTTTCGGGACGGATTCTCTCTGGAAACACCATATATTTT. Translating it yields CASSRLSGRILSGNTIYF.

This sequence joins TRBV5-1 and TRBJ2-7; 9 bases align to TRBD1. The CDR3 has 12 residues. Trimming at V came to 7 bases and at J to 5 bases, leaving 4 bases not matched to a gene. Germline assignment: CDR1 SGHRS and CDR2 YFSETQ. CDR3 sequence (DNA): TGCGCCAGCGGGGACAGGGCCCACGAGCAGTACTTC. Amino acid sequence: CASGDRAHEQYF.

This sequence joins TRBV29-1 and TRBJ2-3, with 11 bases fitting TRBD1. Germline V gives CDR1 SQVTM, CDR2 ANQGSEA. The V gene end was trimmed by 3 bases and the J gene end by 5 bases; junction bases not matched to a gene: 7. CDR3 length: 15 residues. The CDR3 region is CSVDKGQGAQDTQYF. CDR3 DNA: TGCAGCGTTGATAAAGGACAGGGGGCACAAGATACGCAGTATTTT.

The chain is built from TRBV11-1 and TRBJ1-1; a possible D gene is TRBD1 (5 bases). The CDR3 extends over 14 amino acids. Germline loops: CDR1 SGHAT, CDR2 FQDESV (reference sequence). Trimming took off 3 bases at V and 4 bases at J, with 12 bases between the two ends. The CDR3 bases are TGTGCCAGCAGCTTGGGGAGAGGGGCCACTGAAGCTTTCTTT. This gives the protein CASSLGRGATEAFF.

The chain carries TRBV10-3 and TRBJ2-7, with 14 bases aligning to TRBD2. This CDR3 has 14 residues. CDR1 is ENHRY, CDR2 SYGVKD, per germline. Germline trimming cut 10 bases from V and 6 bases from J; bases unmatched to any gene: 8. The CDR3 loop reads CATGTSGSWGEQYF. The CDR3 DNA reads as TGTGCCACCGGGACTAGCGGGAGCTGGGGCGAGCAGTACTTC.

The V gene is TRBV11-2, the J gene TRBJ2-7; D may be TRBD1 or TRBD2 (7 bases each). CDR3 size: 15 residues. Trimming left V 0 bases short and J 4 bases short, with 13 bases between. CDR1 SGHAT and CDR2 FQNNGV come from the germline V gene. DNA for the CDR3: TGTGCCAGCAGCTTAGAGGCAGGGGGGGCTTACGAGCAGTACTTC. It yields the protein CASSLEAGGAYEQYF.

This sequence joins TRBV5-8 and TRBJ1-2, with 12 bases matching TRBD1. With 4 bases clipped from V and 5 bases from J, the junction kept 6 bases outside the gene matches. Germline lookup yields CDR1 SGHTS and CDR2 YDEGEE. There are 15 residues in the CDR3. CDR3 residues: CASSPGQGAAYGYTF. The CDR3 DNA follows: TGTGCCAGCAGCCCGGGACAGGGGGCGGCTTATGGCTACACCTTC.

Concerning this clone: Other DNA sequences in the same sample also yield this CDR3. The chain links TRBV11-2 to TRBJ2-5; the D is unclear. Deletions cut 3 bases from V and 4 bases from J, with 6 bases between. This CDR3 spans 12 amino acids. The germline V gene encodes CDR1 SGHAT and CDR2 FQNNGV. CDR3 sequence (DNA): TGTGCCAGCAGCTTTGTCCGAGAGACCCAGTACTTC. It encodes CASSFVRETQYF.

The chain is built from TRBV5-4 and TRBJ1-2, with D unresolved. The V and J ends lost 0 bases and 10 bases respectively, with 7 bases between them. Germline values: CDR1 SGHNT, CDR2 YYREEE (reference sequence). The CDR3 extends over 11 amino acids. CDR3 sequence reads: CASSLGGDYTF. CDR3 coding DNA: TGTGCCAGCAGCTTGGGGGGTGACTACACCTTC.

The chain joins TRBV4-3 to TRBJ1-1, with D uncertain. Germline CDR1 is LGHNA and CDR2 is YSLEER. V lost 4 bases and J 3 bases, leaving 18 bases between the germline ends. The CDR3 covers 16 residues. The CDR3 nucleotides read TGCGCCAGCAGCCCCCACGTCGGAGACTTGTACACTGAAGCTTTCTTT. It yields the protein CASSPHVGDLYTEAFF.

Concerning this clone itself: The sample has other DNA sequences that encode this CDR3 too. The J gene is TRBJ2-3, the V gene TRBV7-8, with TRBD1 matching 7 bases. Germline loops: CDR1 SGHVS, CDR2 FQNEAQ. Germline trimming cut 4 bases from V and 4 bases from J; bases unmatched to any gene: 8. This CDR3 has 15 amino acids. CDR3 nucleotides: TGTGCCAGCAGCTCCCGACAGGGCGAAGCAGATACGCAGTATTTT. Its translation is CASSSRQGEADTQYF.

This sequence joins TRBV27 and TRBJ2-1; possibly TRBD1 for D (5 bases). The CDR3 contains 14 residues. Looked up from germline, CDR1 is MNHEY and CDR2 is SMNVEV (reference sequence). V was pared by 2 bases and J by 4 bases, with 9 bases between. The CDR3 DNA is TGTGCCAGCAGTTTAGACGGACAATACAATGAGCAGTTCTTC. This sequence encodes CASSLDGQYNEQFF.

The chain is built from TRBV7-8 and TRBJ2-1; 11 nucleotides agree with TRBD2. The CDR3 extends over 16 amino acids. V trimming: 5 bases; J trimming: 2 bases; junction bases outside the gene matches: 5. Germline V CDR1 and CDR2: SGHVS, FQNEAQ. The CDR3 protein is CASSLRSGRAYNEQFF. The DNA for the CDR3 is TGTGCCAGCAGCCTACGTAGCGGGAGGGCCTACAATGAGCAGTTCTTC.

The chain combines TRBV27 with TRBJ2-1; D gene uncertain. Germline values: CDR1 MNHEY, CDR2 SMNVEV (reference sequence). This CDR3 contains 14 residues. Deletions cut 7 bases from V and 0 bases from J, with 10 bases between. The CDR3 sequence: CASKTWSSYNEQFF. CDR3 in DNA: TGTGCCAGCAAAACTTGGAGCTCCTACAATGAGCAGTTCTTC.

V is TRBV7-9 and J is TRBJ2-2, with 7 bases fitting TRBD2. The J segment lost 2 bases and the V segment lost 3 bases, leaving 12 bases of the junction unmatched. Germline V lookup: CDR1 SEHNR, CDR2 FQNEAQ (reference sequence). This CDR3 contains 18 residues. The CDR3 sequence is CASSFGPGASGNTGELFF. CDR3 DNA: TGTGCCAGCAGCTTCGGCCCCGGGGCTAGCGGAAACACCGGGGAGCTGTTTTTT.

DNA for the CDR3: TGTGCCAGCAGCCCGGTACAGGGAGGGAACACTGAAGCTTTCTTT. This encodes CASSPVQGGNTEAFF. This chain links TRBV5-8 with TRBJ1-1, with D perhaps matching TRBD1 (6 bases). CDR1 is SGHTS, CDR2 YDEGEE, per germline. This CDR3 is built from 15 residues. Trimming took off 4 bases at V and 1 base at J, with 14 bases between the two ends.

The chain links TRBV5-8 to TRBJ1-1, with D possibly matching TRBD1 (5 bases). Germline V gives CDR1 SGHTS, CDR2 YDEGEE. The CDR3 is made up of 15 amino acids. V was clipped by 0 bases and J by 5 bases, with 14 bases between them. CDR3 residues: CASSLEGQGWTEAFF. In nucleotides, the CDR3 is TGTGCCAGCAGCTTGGAAGGGCAGGGTTGGACTGAAGCTTTCTTT.

This clone was seen a single time. This chain connects TRBV7-9 to TRBJ2-7; D gene unclear. The CDR3 contains 13 residues. The germline V gene has CDR1 SEHNR and CDR2 FQNEAQ (reference sequence). Deletions cut 1 base from V and 6 bases from J, with 10 bases between. The CDR3 bases are TGTGCCAGCAGCTTAGTAACCGGGCTCGAGCAGTACTTC. It is translated as CASSLVTGLEQYF.

This chain connects TRBV27 to TRBJ2-1; the D is unclear. Germline-derived CDR1 and CDR2 are MNHEY and SMNVEV (reference sequence). This CDR3 is 13 amino acids long. The V end lost 2 bases, the J end lost 6 bases, and 8 bases lay between the germline ends. The CDR3 DNA sequence: TGTGCCAGCAGTTTAGGTAGGTCCAATGAGCAGTTCTTC. This codes for CASSLGRSNEQFF.

The chain uses TRBV5-6 and TRBJ2-5, with 7 bases that match TRBD2. This CDR3 has 17 amino acids. With 0 bases clipped from V and 13 bases from J, the junction kept 21 bases outside the gene matches. Germline CDR1 is SGHDT and CDR2 is YYEEEE. The CDR3 DNA follows: TGTGCCAGCAGCTTGGGGCCCCTCCGACTAGCCCCTAACGATCTGTACTTC. Translating gives CASSLGPLRLAPNDLYF. The whole variable domain, remainder taken from reference TRBV5-6 and TRBJ2-5, is DAGVTQSPTHLIKTRGQQVTLRCSPKSGHDTVSWYQQALGQGPQFIFQYYEEEERQRGNFPDRFSGHQFPNYSSELNVNALLLGDSALYLCASSLGPLRLAPNDLYFGPGTRLLVL.

The chain uses TRBV9 and TRBJ2-6, with D possibly matching TRBD1 (5 bases). The CDR3 is made up of 15 amino acids. The V gene's germline CDR1 is SGDLS and CDR2 YYNGEE. Trimming cost V 6 bases and J 0 bases, with 10 bases left between them. For the CDR3, the DNA is TGTGCCAGCAAGACAGACCTCTCTGGGGCCAACGTCCTGACTTTC. Amino acid sequence: CASKTDLSGANVLTF.

The chain links TRBV19 to TRBJ2-3; 7 bases map to TRBD2. This CDR3 is built from 15 residues. V was pared by 3 bases and J by 2 bases, with 5 bases of the junction left unmatched. CDR1 is LNHDA and CDR2 is SQIVND in the germline V gene (reference sequence). The CDR3 DNA follows: TGTGCCAGTAGTATCTCAGCGGGGATCACAGATACGCAGTATTTT. The encoded protein is CASSISAGITDTQYF. Based on the CDR3 plus reference TRBV19 and TRBJ2-3, the full variable domain is DGGITQSPKYLFRKEGQNVTLSCEQNLNHDAMYWYRQDPGQGLRLIYYSQIVNDFQKGDIAEGYSVSREKKESFPLTVTSAQKNPTAFYLCASSISAGITDTQYFGPGTRLTVL.

The V gene is TRBV7-9, the J gene TRBJ2-2; perhaps TRBD2 as D (6 bases). This CDR3 has 16 amino acids. The germline V and J ends were trimmed by 0 bases and 4 bases, with 12 bases remaining between them. Germline CDR1 is SEHNR and CDR2 is FQNEAQ (reference sequence). In nucleotides, the CDR3 is TGTGCCAGCAGCTTAGCGGCGGGATGGGGCACCGGGGAGCTGTTTTTT. Translated, it gives CASSLAAGWGTGELFF.

V gene TRBV11-2 combines with J gene TRBJ2-1; unclear D gene. This CDR3 comprises 14 residues. Germline lookup yields CDR1 SGHAT and CDR2 FQNNGV. Trimming cost V 6 bases and J 5 bases, with 14 bases left between them. The CDR3 DNA sequence: TGTGCCAGCAGTTCAAGGACGAGTAACAATGAGCAGTTCTTC. Translated, it gives CASSSRTSNNEQFF.

On this clone itself: Other DNA sequences from this sample encode an identical CDR3 as well. The rearrangement links TRBV5-6 to TRBJ2-1, with TRBD2 matching over 12 bases. V gave up 4 bases and J gave up 4 bases; unmatched junction bases: 3. CDR1 SGHDT and CDR2 YYEEEE come from the germline V gene. CDR3 size: 15 residues. CDR3 sequence reads: CASSGGTSGYNEQFF. CDR3 nucleotides: TGTGCCAGCAGCGGCGGGACTAGCGGGTACAATGAGCAGTTCTTC.

This clone was found once. The V call is TRBV12-5, the J call TRBJ2-1; TRBD1 agrees at 8 bases. CDR1 LGHNT and CDR2 FRNRAP come from the germline V gene. This CDR3 region has 17 residues. V lost 1 base to trimming and J lost 9 bases; unmatched junction nucleotides: 14. This CDR3 reads CASGLGTPQGQGGEQFF. CDR3 nucleotide sequence: TGTGCTAGTGGTTTGGGGACTCCTCAAGGACAGGGCGGTGAGCAGTTCTTC.

This chain connects TRBV11-1 to TRBJ2-1; TRBD2 matches at 7 bases. V shed 3 bases and J 6 bases; nucleotides not matched to a gene: 2. CDR1 is SGHAT, CDR2 FQDESV, per germline (reference sequence). The CDR3 totals 13 residues. The CDR3 reads CASSFGGVNEQFF. The CDR3 DNA follows: TGTGCCAGCAGCTTTGGGGGGGTCAATGAGCAGTTCTTC.

The V gene is TRBV5-6, the J gene TRBJ1-5; 7 nucleotides match TRBD1. The CDR3 consists of 13 residues. Germline CDR1 SGHDT, CDR2 YYEEEE. The junction had 4 bases not matched to a gene; V was cut back by 3 bases and J by 7 bases. The CDR3: CASSSGDSQPQHF. The CDR3 DNA reads TGTGCCAGCAGCTCAGGGGACAGCCAGCCCCAGCATTTT.